This is a list of T cell receptor beta chains from one sample in a study of cytomegalovirus exposure and HLA in healthy donors. The table came from immunoSEQ multiplex PCR; TCRdb's copy has only in-frame clones and leaves some out. The sample has under 100,000 clones, 60% to 85% seen once; the top ten hold less than 6.5%. Sequencing was done on a sample of PBMCs. Receptor source: a man aged 18 to 29 in good health and CMV-seropositive. Both conserved end residues are part of each CDR3. D genes are given only for firm matches. The listing skips clone size in some rows; elsewhere it reads once, few, many or a size class.

>.|TRBJ2-7|TRBD1|TRBV9
CASSASGQGAYEQYF
TGTGCCAGCAGCGCCTCGGGACAGGGGGCCTACGAGCAGTACTTC
>.|TRBJ1-3|.|TRBV20-1
CSATRQNTIYF
TGCAGTGCAACGAGGCAAAACACCATATATTTT
>.|TRBJ1-5|.|TRBV15
CATSRDLEGAQHF
TGTGCCACCAGCAGAGATCTGGAGGGAGCCCAGCATTTT
>.|TRBJ1-1|.|TRBV4-1
CASSQTGHQNTEAFF
TGCGCCAGCAGCCAGACGGGACACCAGAACACTGAAGCTTTCTTT
>.|TRBJ1-4|.|TRBV29-1
CSVVTQGGEKLFF
TGCAGCGTTGTTACCCAGGGTGGTGAAAAACTGTTTTTT
>.|TRBJ2-3|.|TRBV5-6
CASSNGLVDTQYF
TGTGCCAGCAGCAACGGTTTGGTAGATACGCAGTATTTT
>few|TRBJ2-2|TRBD2|TRBV2
CASSLDRLAGVPGELFF
TGTGCCAGCAGTCTAGACCGACTAGCGGGAGTCCCCGGGGAGCTGTTTTTT
>.|TRBJ2-3|TRBD1|TRBV7-9
CASSKQGQGTDTQYF
TGTGCCAGCAGCAAACAGGGACAGGGGACAGATACGCAGTATTTT
>.|TRBJ2-5|TRBD2|TRBV14
CASSLNWRERETQYF
TGTGCCAGCAGTTTAAATTGGCGGGAGCGAGAGACCCAGTACTTC
>.|TRBJ2-1|.|TRBV11-1
CASSYQGRNEQFF
TGTGCCAGCAGCTACCAGGGGCGCAATGAGCAGTTCTTC
>.|TRBJ2-5|TRBD2|TRBV6-5
CASRTSGETQYF
TGTGCCAGCCGGACTAGTGGAGAGACCCAGTACTTC
>.|TRBJ2-7|.|TRBV9
CASSVGRATYEQYF
TGTGCCAGCAGCGTAGGCAGGGCAACCTACGAGCAGTACTTC
>.|TRBJ1-1|.|TRBV6-5
CASSFSGHPSDTEAFF
TGTGCCAGCAGTTTCTCGGGCCACCCGTCGGACACTGAAGCTTTCTTT
>.|TRBJ2-5|.|TRBV5-1
CASSLIIQETQYF
TGCGCCAGCAGCTTGATCATTCAAGAGACCCAGTACTTC
>.|TRBJ1-5|.|TRBV28
CASGVQGPGNQPQHF
TGTGCCAGTGGAGTACAGGGACCAGGGAATCAGCCCCAGCATTTT
>.|TRBJ2-7|.|TRBV5-4
CASSIHRESEQYF
TGTGCCAGCAGCATTCACAGGGAAAGCGAGCAGTACTTC
>once|TRBJ2-1|TRBD2|TRBV5-1
CASSFPSGFYNEQFF
TGCGCCAGCAGCTTTCCTAGCGGTTTCTACAATGAGCAGTTCTTC
>once|TRBJ2-7|TRBD2|TRBV6-4
CASNDRLADSYEQYF
TGTGCCAGCAACGACAGACTAGCGGACTCCTACGAGCAGTACTTC
>.|TRBJ1-2|TRBD1|TRBV6-5
CASRAGTGGHHGYTF
TGTGCCAGCAGAGCCGGGACAGGGGGTCATCATGGCTACACCTTC
>.|TRBJ2-3|.|TRBV13
CASSFWGEADTQYF
TGTGCCAGCAGCTTTTGGGGGGAGGCAGATACGCAGTATTTT
>few|TRBJ2-2|TRBD1|TRBV28
CASRDPGQGVGGELFF
TGTGCCAGCAGGGACCCGGGACAGGGAGTAGGCGGGGAGCTGTTTTTT
>.|TRBJ2-1|TRBD2|TRBV5-6
CASSPGTSVYNEQFF
TGTGCCAGCAGCCCCGGGACTAGCGTCTACAATGAGCAGTTCTTC
>.|TRBJ1-5|.|TRBV7-8
CASSYSTTAGQPQHF
TGTGCCAGCAGCTACTCGACGACAGCAGGTCAGCCCCAGCATTTT
>.|TRBJ2-3|TRBD2|TRBV7-2
CASSQTSSDTQYF
TGTGCCAGCAGCCAGACTAGCTCAGATACGCAGTATTTT
>.|TRBJ2-7|TRBD1|TRBV11-2
CASSLALGQATYEQYF
TGTGCCAGCAGCTTAGCCCTCGGACAGGCTACCTACGAGCAGTACTTC
>.|TRBJ2-7|.|TRBV5-6
CASSFGPFPTSSSYEQYF
TGTGCCAGCAGCTTCGGTCCTTTTCCGACTAGTTCCTCCTACGAGCAGTACTTC
>.|TRBJ2-1|TRBD2|TRBV28
CASSLPELAGDDNEQFF
TGTGCCAGCAGTTTACCCGAACTAGCGGGGGACGACAATGAGCAGTTCTTC
>.|TRBJ1-1|.|TRBV14
CASSQDSRGTMNTEAFF
TGTGCCAGCAGCCAAGATTCTAGGGGGACTATGAACACTGAAGCTTTCTTT
>.|TRBJ2-7|TRBD2|TRBV6-6
CASMGSPSGKDEQYF
TGTGCCAGCATGGGGTCCCCTAGCGGGAAGGACGAGCAGTACTTC
>.|TRBJ1-5|TRBD1|TRBV25-1
CASSGTGNQPQHF
TGTGCCAGCAGTGGGACAGGGAATCAGCCCCAGCATTTT
>few|TRBJ2-2|.|TRBV28
CASTGIPGTGELFF
TGTGCCAGCACAGGGATCCCAGGGACCGGGGAGCTGTTTTTT